A selection of T cell receptor beta chains follows, all from one sample in a study of blood T cells in healthy people across ages. One entry per CDR3 protein results from TCRdb running MiXCR on the 5' RACE reads. The table includes more than 800,000 distinct CDR3 sequences, 45% detected once. The sample taken for sequencing was blood. The source of these receptors is a woman aged 60-75 years in good health. The CDR3 runs from the conserved cysteine through the conserved F or W. D genes are given only for firm matches. Size is omitted from some rows. Given values are once, few, many or a class for expanded clones.

cdr3_length clone_size d_call j_call v_call cdr3_nt cdr3_aa
12 . . TRBJ2-7 TRBV7-9 TGTGCCAGCAGCTTAGTCCCAGGGTGGCAGTACTTC CASSLVPGWQYF
19 . . TRBJ2-7 TRBV7-9 TGTGCCAGCAGCCCCCTCCCCACTCCTGGGGCTAGACCCTACAATGAGCAGTACTTC CASSPLPTPGARPYNEQYF
15 . . TRBJ2-3 TRBV15 TGTGCCACCAGCAGTCTTTCCCCCACGGTCGATACGCAGTATTTT CATSSLSPTVDTQYF
11 few . TRBJ1-2 TRBV7-9 TGTGCCAGCAGCCTCCAGGGCGGCTACACCTTC CASSLQGGYTF
17 . . TRBJ2-1 TRBV7-2 TGTGCCAGCAGCTTAGTTGCGGGACTCAGCTCCTACAATGAGCAGTTCTTC CASSLVAGLSSYNEQFF
14 few . TRBJ2-5 TRBV20-1 TGCAGTGCTAGAGATCTCCGGCGGAAAGAGACCCAGTACTTC CSARDLRRKETQYF
12 many . TRBJ2-7 TRBV27 TGTGCCAGCAGCTTATCAGGGGACGAGCAGTACTTC CASSLSGDEQYF
18 . TRBD2 TRBJ2-7 TRBV20-1 TGCAGTGCTAGAGTCAGGACTAGCGGGAGATTCTCCTACAATGAGCAGTACTTC CSARVRTSGRFSYNEQYF
15 few TRBD1 TRBJ1-6 TRBV4-2 TGTGCCAGCAGCCAACGCGGACAGGGAGAGTCACCCCTCCACTTT CASSQRGQGESPLHF
13 . . TRBJ2-4 TRBV21-1 TGTGCCAGGATAACAGGGGGCGCTTGCATTCAGTACTTC CARITGGACIQYF
16 . TRBD2 TRBJ2-7 TRBV5-1 TGCGCCAGCAGCTTGGGGGCGCGGGAGGCCCCCTACGAGCAGTACTTC CASSLGAREAPYEQYF
14 many TRBD2 TRBJ2-1 TRBV3-1 TGTGCCAGCAGCCAAGGACTAGCGGGCAATGAGCAGTTCTTC CASSQGLAGNEQFF
15 . TRBD1 TRBJ2-2 TRBV3-1 TGTGCCAGCAGCCGGATACTCACAGGGGCCGGGGAGCTGTTTTTT CASSRILTGAGELFF
13 . TRBD2 TRBJ2-3 TRBV24-1 TGTGCCACCAGCCTCGATGGGGCGGGAGTGCAGTATTTT CATSLDGAGVQYF
14 many TRBD1 TRBJ2-7 TRBV10-3 TGTGCCACCCAGGGGGTATTTGATGGGGACGAGCAGTACTTC CATQGVFDGDEQYF
14 many . TRBJ2-7 TRBV5-1 TGCGCCAGCAGCCCAAACCCTAAAAACCACGAGCAGTACTTC CASSPNPKNHEQYF
14 few TRBD1 TRBJ2-1 TRBV30 TGTGCCTGGCGCCGGGACAGGGGTTACAATGAGCAGTTCTTC CAWRRDRGYNEQFF
16 . TRBD1 TRBJ2-7 TRBV7-3 TGTGCCAGCAGCCCAAGTCGGGACAGTAAATCCTACGAGCAGTACTTC CASSPSRDSKSYEQYF
13 few . TRBJ2-1 TRBV7-2 TGTGCCAGCAGCTTCGGACTAAGGTTTGAGCAGTTCTTC CASSFGLRFEQFF
15 . TRBD2 TRBJ2-3 TRBV20-1 TGCAGTGCTAGCGGGAGGGTATTGAACCCAGATACGCAGTATTTT CSASGRVLNPDTQYF
12 few TRBD2 TRBJ2-5 TRBV20-1 TGCAGTGCTGATAGCGGGGTGGAGACCCAGTACTTC CSADSGVETQYF
17 once TRBD1 TRBJ1-4 TRBV2 TGTGCCAGCAGTGAAGCGCTTCGTTTGGGACAGAATGAAAAACTGTTTTTT CASSEALRLGQNEKLFF
15 . . TRBJ2-7 TRBV28 TGTGCCAGCAGTTGGTCGGGGACACGCTCCTACGAGCAGTACTTC CASSWSGTRSYEQYF
12 many . TRBJ2-3 TRBV27 TGTGCCAGCTCATCCCGAAGAGATACGCAGTATTTT CASSSRRDTQYF
17 . . TRBJ2-4 TRBV20-1 TGCAGTGCTAGTCCCAACGAAGGGCCCCTAGCCAAAAACATTCAGTACTTC CSASPNEGPLAKNIQYF
13 . . TRBJ2-5 TRBV29-1 TGCAGCCACTATTCGGGCGTCAGAGAGACCCAGTACTTC CSHYSGVRETQYF
15 once . TRBJ1-1 TRBV3-1 TGTGCCAGCAGCCGATGGACTAGCAAGAACACTGAAGCTTTCTTT CASSRWTSKNTEAFF
13 . . TRBJ2-3 TRBV6-5 TGTGCCAGCAGCGGACAACACACAGATACGCAGTATTTT CASSGQHTDTQYF
16 many TRBD2 TRBJ2-1 TRBV20-1 TGCAGTGCTAGAGATTTCAGCGGGAGGGCCCTCACTGAGCAGTTCTTC CSARDFSGRALTEQFF
17 . . TRBJ2-2 TRBV2 TGTGCCAGCAGTGCCGATTACAGGGAGCGGAACACCGGGGAGCTGTTTTTT CASSADYRERNTGELFF
17 . . TRBJ2-4 TRBV20-1 TGCAGTGCTAGAGATAGGCTACAGGCGGTAGCCAAAAACATTCAGTACTTC CSARDRLQAVAKNIQYF
14 . . TRBJ1-6 TRBV7-2 TGTGCCAGCAGCCTTAGGGCCCCGGATTCACCCCTCCACTTT CASSLRAPDSPLHF
13 few . TRBJ2-1 TRBV27 TGTGCCAGCAGTTTATCCCTAGCGAACGAGCAGTTCTTC CASSLSLANEQFF
20 . . TRBJ1-5 TRBV12-3/TRBV12-4 TGTGCCAGCAGTTTTCAAGCGGCCTTGGGGGGGAACTATAGCAATCAGCCCCAGCATTTT CASSFQAALGGNYSNQPQHF
14 . . TRBJ2-2 TRBV7-2 TGTGCCAGCAGCTTAGCCGGGACTCCCACAGGGGTGTTTTTT CASSLAGTPTGVFF
16 . TRBD2 TRBJ2-1 TRBV11-2 TGTGCCAGCAGCTTCGCGGGACTAGCGGGAGTGAATGAGCAGTTCTTC CASSFAGLAGVNEQFF
16 few . TRBJ1-6 TRBV7-9 TGTGCCAGCAGCTTAGCTGGGGGGCGCAGTGGCTCACCCCTCCACTTT CASSLAGGRSGSPLHF
15 few TRBD1 TRBJ1-2 TRBV20-1 TGCAGTGCTAGAGACCCCGGACAGGGGAAGGGTGGCTACACCTTC CSARDPGQGKGGYTF
15 few TRBD2 TRBJ2-7 TRBV2 TGTGCCAGCAGGGAGGGACTAGCGGTTGTCTACGAGCAGTACTTC CASREGLAVVYEQYF
15 . . TRBJ1-2 TRBV4-2 TGTGCCAGCAGTGGAATGGAGATCCCCCTCCATGGCTACACCTTC CASSGMEIPLHGYTF